The rows below give T cell receptor beta chains drawn from one sample of a study of CD8 T cells in Susac syndrome. TCRdb re-called the immunoSEQ multiplex PCR reads through MiXCR, storing one row per CDR3 protein. The sample records tens of thousands of distinct CDR3 sequences, 90% to 97% being singletons. Material: CD8+ T cells from PBMCs. The source of these receptors is a human donor with Susac syndrome. CDR3s include the opening cysteine and the closing phenylalanine or tryptophan. Fields, in order: J gene, D gene, clone size, V gene, CDR3 DNA, CDR3 protein. D genes are given only for firm matches. Some rows have no size entry. The others give once, few or many, or a class for an expanded clone.

TRBJ1-1 | . | . | TRBV12-3/TRBV12-4 | TGTGCCAGCAGTTTTATGGCAGGGGTCGGGACTGAAGCTTTCTTT | CASSFMAGVGTEAFF
TRBJ2-7 | TRBD1 | . | TRBV4-3 | TGCGCCAGCAGCCGGGGACAGAACTACGAGCAGTACTTC | CASSRGQNYEQYF
TRBJ1-5 | . | . | TRBV20-1 | TGCAGTGCTAGATCCGATAGCAATCAGCCCCAGCATTTT | CSARSDSNQPQHF
TRBJ1-2 | TRBD1 | . | TRBV19 | TGTGCCCAGGGGGCTAATGGCTACACCTTC | CAQGANGYTF
TRBJ1-2 | . | . | TRBV4-2 | TGTGCCAGCAGCCAAGTGGGTGACTATGGCTACACCTTC | CASSQVGDYGYTF
TRBJ2-1 | . | . | TRBV7-8 | TGTGCCAGCAGCTTAGGCGTGAATGAGCAGTTCTTC | CASSLGVNEQFF
TRBJ1-2 | . | . | TRBV20-1 | TGCAGTGCCCCAGGGATTTGGGGCTACACCTTC | CSAPGIWGYTF
TRBJ2-3 | . | . | TRBV28 | TGTGCCAGCAGCACCTTCGCCGGCACAGATACGCAGTATTTT | CASSTFAGTDTQYF
TRBJ2-7 | . | once | TRBV5-6 | TGTGCCAGCAGGTGGAGGGGGAACTACGAGCAGTACTTC | CASRWRGNYEQYF
TRBJ1-4 | TRBD1 | . | TRBV12-3/TRBV12-4 | TGTGCCAGCAGTGTGTACGGGACAGGGAAGGAAAAACTGTTTTTT | CASSVYGTGKEKLFF
TRBJ2-1 | TRBD2 | . | TRBV29-1 | TGCAGCGTTCGGACTAGCGGGGGGCGAAGCTCCTACAATGAGCAGTTCTTC | CSVRTSGGRSSYNEQFF
TRBJ2-7 | . | . | TRBV20-1 | TGCAGTGCCCCCTCGGACAGAATCCACGAGCAGTACTTC | CSAPSDRIHEQYF
TRBJ1-4 | . | . | TRBV5-1 | TGCGCCAGCAGCTTGTTAAGGGGAACTAATGAAAAACTGTTTTTT | CASSLLRGTNEKLFF
TRBJ2-2 | TRBD1 | . | TRBV9 | TGTGCCAGCAGCGCGACAGGGGGCAGCGACACCGGGGAGCTGTTTTTT | CASSATGGSDTGELFF
TRBJ2-2 | . | . | TRBV5-4 | TGTGCCAGCAGCAACCGGGACGGTAGGGGATCCGGGGAGCTGTTTTTT | CASSNRDGRGSGELFF
TRBJ2-5 | TRBD1 | . | TRBV4-3 | TGCGCCAGCAGCCAAGATACAGGGACAGGGGTGACCCAGTACTTC | CASSQDTGTGVTQYF
TRBJ2-5 | . | . | TRBV20-1 | TGCAGTGCTACGACGGAAGAGACCCAGTACTTC | CSATTEETQYF
TRBJ1-1 | TRBD1 | . | TRBV19 | TGTGCCAGTAGTCAGGACAGGGAACGGGCTGAAGCTTTCTTT | CASSQDRERAEAFF
TRBJ1-4 | . | . | TRBV12-3/TRBV12-4 | TGTGCCAGCAGTTTAGCGCTTGAAAAACTGTTTTTT | CASSLALEKLFF
TRBJ2-6 | . | . | TRBV28 | TGTGCCAGCAGTTTTAAAGGGGTACCCTCTGGGGCCAACGTCCTGACTTTC | CASSFKGVPSGANVLTF
TRBJ1-5 | . | . | TRBV20-1 | TGCAGTGTTAGCTACAGTTGGGCAGGCAATCAGCCCCAGCATTTT | CSVSYSWAGNQPQHF
TRBJ1-1 | . | few | TRBV5-4 | TGTGCCAGCAGCTTGGGTACGGGGCCCACTGAAGCTTTCTTT | CASSLGTGPTEAFF
TRBJ2-3 | TRBD1 | once | TRBV30 | TGTGCCTGGAGCTTCAGCACCAGGACAGGACGGCGGACAGATACGCAGTATTTT | CAWSFSTRTGRRTDTQYF
TRBJ1-1 | . | . | TRBV25-1 | TGTGCCAGCAGTGAAGGGAGGGGAATAGCTTTCTTT | CASSEGRGIAFF
TRBJ2-7 | . | . | TRBV19 | TGTGCCAGTAGCGCGGGATTGAACTACGAGCAGTACTTC | CASSAGLNYEQYF
TRBJ2-7 | . | . | TRBV19 | TGTGCCAGTAGAGCGGACACCTCCTACGAGCAGTACTTC | CASRADTSYEQYF
TRBJ2-7 | . | . | TRBV3-1 | TGTGCCAGCAGCCGATCACCATCTCCGGGACGTCGTCCCTACGAGCAGTACTTC | CASSRSPSPGRRPYEQYF
TRBJ2-3 | . | . | TRBV9 | TGTGCCAGCAGCGTAGGAATCCGGGGAGCGGACACAGATACGCAGTATTTT | CASSVGIRGADTDTQYF
TRBJ2-1 | TRBD2 | . | TRBV11-2 | TGTGCCAGCAGCTTCCTCCTAGCGGGGCTATACAATGAGCAGTTCTTC | CASSFLLAGLYNEQFF
TRBJ2-7 | . | . | TRBV20-1 | TGCAGTGCTAGAGAAGCAGACTCCTACGAGCAGTACTTC | CSAREADSYEQYF
TRBJ2-7 | . | . | TRBV7-9 | TGTGCCAGCAGCGTCTCCTACGAGCAGTACTTC | CASSVSYEQYF
TRBJ2-2 | . | . | TRBV5-4 | TGTGCCAGCAGCTTGGAGGCAGGGCGAAACACCGGGGAGCTGTTTTTT | CASSLEAGRNTGELFF
TRBJ2-1 | TRBD2 | once | TRBV7-9 | TGTGCCAGCAGCTCAGGGGTCGGCGGGGGGGCGTACAATGAGCAGTTCTTC | CASSSGVGGGAYNEQFF
TRBJ1-5 | . | once | TRBV20-1 | TGCAGTGCTAGAGATCCAGGGGAACGGCAGCCCCAGCATTTT | CSARDPGERQPQHF
TRBJ2-1 | . | . | TRBV4-2 | TGTGCCAGCAGCGGACTCCAGGGCAATGAGCAGTTCTTC | CASSGLQGNEQFF
TRBJ2-7 | . | . | TRBV20-1 | TGCAGTGCCGATGCGGGTGTGACCTACGAGCAGTACTTC | CSADAGVTYEQYF
TRBJ2-7 | TRBD2 | once | TRBV20-1 | TGCAGTGCAAAGGGACTAGCGGGGTTCTACGAGCAGTACTTC | CSAKGLAGFYEQYF
TRBJ1-2 | . | . | TRBV7-2 | TGTGCCAGCAGCGTACAGGGAGAGGACTATGGCTACACCTTC | CASSVQGEDYGYTF
TRBJ2-1 | TRBD1 | once | TRBV30 | TGTGCCTGGGGACAGGGGGACTACAATGAGCAGTTCTTC | CAWGQGDYNEQFF
TRBJ1-1 | TRBD1 | . | TRBV29-1 | TGCAGCGTTGAGGAGGGACAGCTCACTGAAGCTTTCTTT | CSVEEGQLTEAFF
TRBJ1-5 | . | . | TRBV4-3 | TGCGCCAGCCGGGGTGGGCAGCCCCAGCATTTT | CASRGGQPQHF
TRBJ2-3 | TRBD2 | . | TRBV7-9 | TGTGCCAGCAGTTCCCTAGCGGGGGGACCAGATACGCAGTATTTT | CASSSLAGGPDTQYF
TRBJ2-7 | TRBD1 | . | TRBV7-2 | TGTGCCAGCAGCGCTTCCGGGACAGGCTCCTACGAGCAGTACTTC | CASSASGTGSYEQYF
TRBJ1-1 | . | . | TRBV7-9 | TGTGCCAGCAGCTTAAGGGTGGACACCCCTGAAGCTTTCTTT | CASSLRVDTPEAFF
TRBJ1-1 | . | . | TRBV6-2/TRBV6-3 | TGTGCCAGCAGTTACGGGCTAGGGACTGAAGCTTTCTTT | CASSYGLGTEAFF
TRBJ1-2 | . | . | TRBV13 | TGTGCCAGCAGCCCCGGTGGCGGGAACTATGGCTACACCTTC | CASSPGGGNYGYTF
TRBJ1-1 | . | . | TRBV18 | TGTGCCAGCTCACCCGGGGGGCTGGCCACTGAAGCTTTCTTT | CASSPGGLATEAFF
TRBJ1-1 | . | . | TRBV9 | TGTGCCAGCAGTAGGACAGCAATGACCAACCCGAACACTGAAGCTTTCTTT | CASSRTAMTNPNTEAFF
TRBJ1-5 | . | . | TRBV7-6 | TGTGCCAGCAGCGGGGGGGCAGGATGGAGTCAGCCCCAGCATTTT | CASSGGAGWSQPQHF
TRBJ1-5 | . | . | TRBV20-1 | TGCAGTGCTAGAGTGGGCGACAGGATTAATCAGCCCCAGCATTTT | CSARVGDRINQPQHF
TRBJ1-6 | . | . | TRBV7-8 | TGTGCCAGCAGCTTAGGGGAGGCTCTTGGTTCACCCCTCCACTTT | CASSLGEALGSPLHF
TRBJ2-7 | . | . | TRBV7-2 | TGTGCCCCCCCGGCCCCAGGTCGCGAGCAGTACTTC | CAPPAPGREQYF
TRBJ1-2 | . | . | TRBV20-1 | TGCAGTGCTAGAACCGGGGTAGCTAACTATGGCTACACCTTC | CSARTGVANYGYTF
TRBJ1-1 | TRBD1 | . | TRBV12-3/TRBV12-4 | TGTGCCAGCAGTTTGGGACAGGGTAACGGTTACTCAGCTTTCTTT | CASSLGQGNGYSAFF
TRBJ1-3 | . | . | TRBV12-3/TRBV12-4 | TGTGCCAGCGGCACAGGGTACACCATATATTTT | CASGTGYTIYF
TRBJ2-1 | TRBD2 | . | TRBV20-1 | TGCAGTGCTCCTAGCGGGGGGGCCCGCGATGAGCAGTTCTTC | CSAPSGGARDEQFF
TRBJ1-5 | . | . | TRBV20-1 | TGCAGTGCTAGCTACAACAGAGATCAGCCCCAGCATTTT | CSASYNRDQPQHF
TRBJ2-3 | TRBD2 | once | TRBV4-1 | TGCGCCAGCAGCCAAGCCTTGGCTAGCGGGGGGGGTGCAGATACGCAGTATTTT | CASSQALASGGGADTQYF